The 26 T cell receptor beta chains presented below share a single source sample, sequenced in a study of shared clonotypes between healthy human individuals. The data were produced by immunoSEQ multiplex PCR, yet TCRdb's version contains in-frame clones alone and is incomplete. Of fewer than 550,000 clones listed, about 75% were seen once; the top ten hold roughly an eighth. The specimen was PBMCs. The receptors stem from a woman between 40 and 55 years old in good health. Some clones in this sample may be carry-over from other donors' samples.

This chain joins TRBV5-4 and TRBJ2-4; TRBD2 matches 10 bases. This CDR3 is built from 15 residues. From germline, CDR1 is SGHNT and CDR2 YYREEE (reference sequence). J was trimmed by 2 bases and V by 2 bases; bases with no gene match: 1. CDR3 sequence: CASSLAGGTKNIQYF. DNA for the CDR3: TGTGCCAGCAGCTTAGCGGGAGGGACCAAAAACATTCAGTACTTC.

This clone was detected only a few times. The chain is built from TRBV14 and TRBJ2-7; no clear D. Germline CDR1 reads SGHDN; CDR2 reads FVKESK. The CDR3 is 15 amino acids. V was pared by 1 base and J by 4 bases, with 14 bases between. The CDR3 protein is CASSQGSPEFYEQYF. CDR3 nucleotides: TGTGCCAGCAGCCAAGGTTCCCCGGAGTTTTACGAGCAGTACTTC.

This clone showed up just a few times. This CDR3 is also generated by other DNA sequences in the sample. This rearrangement joins TRBV4-1 to TRBJ1-1, with D possibly matching TRBD1 (5 bases). This CDR3 region has 15 residues. Trimming cost V 1 base and J 4 bases, with 13 bases left between them. From germline, CDR1 is MGHRA and CDR2 YSYEKL. CDR3 in amino acids: CASSQAGGRRTEAFF. CDR3 nucleotides: TGCGCCAGCAGCCAAGCGGGGGGACGGCGCACTGAAGCTTTCTTT.

This clone occurred once. The chain recombines TRBV7-2 with TRBJ1-3; 7 bases agree with TRBD1. The ends lost 5 bases at V and 7 bases at J; junction bases unmatched: 5. Per the germline V gene, CDR1 is SGHTA and CDR2 is FQGNSA. The CDR3 spans 13 residues. CDR3 coding DNA: TGTGCCAGCAGCCTAGACAGGGTGAACACCATATATTTT. Amino acid sequence: CASSLDRVNTIYF.

This clone was recorded a few times. The V gene is TRBV9, the J gene TRBJ2-3; maybe TRBD2 (6 bases). V gave up 4 bases and J gave up 3 bases, with 15 bases separating them. Germline CDR1 SGDLS, CDR2 YYNGEE. CDR3 length: 15 amino acids. CDR3 in DNA: TGTGCCAGCAGCTCCTCGTCGGGAGCAACAGATACGCAGTATTTT. Residues: CASSSSSGATDTQYF.

This rearrangement joins TRBV4-1 to TRBJ2-2; a weak D match, TRBD2 (7 bases). V gave up 4 bases and J gave up 4 bases, with 19 bases separating them. CDR1 is MGHRA, CDR2 YSYEKL, per germline. This CDR3 has 17 residues. CDR3 nucleotides: TGCGCCAGCAGCCCACGAGGGGGAGGCGGGGGCACCGGGGAGCTGTTTTTT. It is translated as CASSPRGGGGGTGELFF.

This clone came up once. As DNA, the CDR3 is TGTGCCAGCAGCCCCCCTAGCGGGGCGACTAACACCGGGGAGCTGTTTTTT. Its translation is CASSPPSGATNTGELFF. The chain joins TRBV11-2 to TRBJ2-2; 9 positions agree with TRBD2. The junction had 9 bases not matched to a gene; V was cut back by 5 bases and J by 2 bases. The CDR3 loop spans 17 amino acids. The germline CDR1 and CDR2 sequences are SGHAT and FQNNGV.

The chain is built from TRBV14 and TRBJ1-4; possible D gene TRBD1, 5 bases. Per the germline V gene, CDR1 is SGHDN and CDR2 is FVKESK. The CDR3 extends over 15 amino acids. The V and J ends lost 4 bases and 8 bases respectively, with 17 bases between them. The CDR3 coding sequence is TGTGCCAGCAGCCCCTTTCGGGGGGGAAACGAAAAACTGTTTTTT. It codes for CASSPFRGGNEKLFF.

The CDR3 here is CASADRGRNTEAFF. The CDR3 nucleotides read TGTGCCAGCGCCGATAGAGGGAGGAACACTGAAGCTTTCTTT. V gene TRBV28 combines with J gene TRBJ1-1; D remains ambiguous. The CDR3 contains 14 residues. Germline values: CDR1 MDHEN, CDR2 SYDVKM. The V end was cut by 8 bases, the J end by 1 base, with 14 bases between. The full variable domain, completed using reference TRBV28 and TRBJ1-1, is DVKVTQSSRYLVKRTGEKVFLECVQDMDHENMFWYRQDPGLGLRLIYFSYDVKMKEKGDIPEGYSVSREKKERFSLILESASTNQTSMYLCASADRGRNTEAFFGQGTRLTVV.

The rearrangement links TRBV5-1 to TRBJ1-2; 9 positions agree with TRBD1. From germline, CDR1 is SGHRS and CDR2 YFSETQ. The ends lost 2 bases at V and 2 bases at J; junction bases unmatched: 7. This CDR3 has 16 amino acids. CDR3 nucleotide sequence: TGCGCCAGCAGCTTTAGTATAGGACAGGGGAACTATGGCTACACCTTC. Translated: CASSFSIGQGNYGYTF.

CDR3 bases: TGTGCCAGCAGCGGGACCGGGACGGTAAACACTGAAGCTTTCTTT. It codes for CASSGTGTVNTEAFF. The chain recombines TRBV7-2 with TRBJ1-1; D may be TRBD1 (5 bases). CDR1 is SGHTA, CDR2 FQGNSA, per germline. The CDR3 has 15 residues. Trimming left V 5 bases short and J 2 bases short, with 15 bases between. The complete variable domain, with remaining parts taken from reference TRBV7-2 and TRBJ1-1, reads GAGVSQSPSNKVTEKGKDVELRCDPISGHTALYWYRQSLGQGLEFLIYFQGNSAPDKSGLPSDRFSAERTGGSVSTLTIQRTQQEDSAVYLCASSGTGTVNTEAFFGQGTRLTVV.

This rearrangement joins TRBV5-1 to TRBJ2-7; TRBD1 matches 7 bases. The ends lost 1 base at V and 4 bases at J; junction bases unmatched: 5. Germline loops: CDR1 SGHRS, CDR2 YFSETQ. This CDR3 spans 14 amino acids. DNA for the CDR3: TGCGCCAGCAGCTTGTCCGACAGGGAGTACGAGCAGTACTTC. It yields the protein CASSLSDREYEQYF.

CDR3 bases: TGTGCCAGCAGCCCAGTGGCTCTCTCTACAGCCTACGAGCAGTACTTC. Protein product: CASSPVALSTAYEQYF. V and J are TRBV7-2 and TRBJ2-7; D ambiguous. CDR1 and CDR2 (germline): SGHTA, FQGNSA. CDR3 length: 16 amino acids. V was pared by 5 bases and J by 2 bases, with 19 bases between.

The rearrangement uses TRBV2 and TRBJ2-7; D unclear. The CDR3 contains 14 residues. Between the trimmed V and J ends, which lost 0 bases and 3 bases, there was a span of 9 bases. Germline V CDR1 and CDR2: SNHLY, FYNNEI. The CDR3 nucleotides read TGTGCCAGCAGTGAAGCAAAGGGCTACTACGAGCAGTACTTC. This encodes CASSEAKGYYEQYF.

The chain carries TRBV7-6 and TRBJ2-7, with D hard to call. Trimming cost V 0 bases and J 5 bases, with 8 bases left between them. CDR3 size: 13 residues. Per the germline V gene, CDR1 is SGHVS and CDR2 is FNYEAQ. The CDR3 region has the DNA TGTGCCAGCAGCTTAGCCCTTAGGAACGAGCAGTACTTC. The encoded protein is CASSLALRNEQYF.

The chain joins TRBV15 to TRBJ1-5; no definite D call. The V gene lost 1 base and the J gene lost 4 bases, with 11 bases spanning the gap. Germline loops: CDR1 LNHNV, CDR2 YYDKDF (reference sequence). This CDR3 has 15 residues. The CDR3 DNA follows: TGTGCCACCAGCAGAGCACCGACGGGGAATCAGCCCCAGCATTTT. It yields the protein CATSRAPTGNQPQHF.

The chain combines TRBV28 with TRBJ2-5, with no clear D. TRBJ2-7 explains the end of the DNA better; the J call may be wrong. This CDR3 contains 14 residues. Germline CDR1 reads MDHEN; CDR2 reads SYDVKM. As DNA, the CDR3 is TGTGCCAGCAGTTCCCCCCCGCCGAACTACGAGCAGTACTTC. Residues: CASSSPPPNYEQYF.

The J gene is TRBJ2-1, the V gene TRBV5-1; D unresolved. Looked up from germline, CDR1 is SGHRS and CDR2 is YFSETQ. This CDR3 comprises 11 residues. The germline V and J ends were trimmed by 4 bases and 5 bases, with 4 bases remaining between them. CDR3 amino acids: CASSKNNEQFF. The CDR3 nucleotides read TGCGCCAGCAGCAAAAACAATGAGCAGTTCTTC.

This chain uses TRBV5-1 with TRBJ2-5; D possibly corresponds to TRBD2 (6 bases). Matching the DNA end better, TRBJ2-7 makes the J call doubtful. The CDR3 has 14 amino acids. Germline-derived CDR1 and CDR2 are SGHRS and YFSETQ. CDR3 protein: CASSLVAATYEQYF. The CDR3 DNA reads as TGCGCCAGCAGCTTGGTAGCGGCCACCTACGAGCAGTACTTC.

The V gene is TRBV20-1, the J gene TRBJ1-2; D remains ambiguous. CDR1 is DFQATT, CDR2 SNEGSKA, per germline (reference sequence). V was trimmed by 5 bases and J by 6 bases, leaving 4 bases between them. The CDR3 sequence is 9 residues long. The CDR3 sequence is CSAYDGYTF. Written as DNA, the CDR3 is TGCAGTGCTTACGATGGCTACACCTTC.

This clone showed up just once. The chain has TRBV30 and TRBJ2-3, with TRBD2 identical over 11 bases. Germline loops: CDR1 GTSNPN, CDR2 SVGIG (reference sequence). Trimming removed 0 bases from V and 1 base from J; junction bases left unmatched: 3. The CDR3 is 16 residues long. This chain's CDR3 is CAWSVRTSGRTDTQYF. CDR3 nucleotide sequence: TGTGCCTGGAGTGTACGGACTAGCGGGCGCACAGATACGCAGTATTTT.

Concerning this clone: It may be a read error: a sequence one base away is much more abundant. CDR3 residues: CASSFNYEQYF. The CDR3 DNA reads TGTGCCAGCAGTTTCAACTACGAGCAGTACTTC. This rearrangement joins TRBV27 to TRBJ2-7; D not certain. The CDR3 is 11 amino acids. Trimming took off 3 bases at V and 3 bases at J, with 3 bases between the two ends. CDR1 and CDR2 from the germline V gene are MNHEY and SMNVEV (reference sequence).

The CDR3 DNA sequence: TGTGCCAGCAGCTTAGGGTTAGCGGGAGTAGGCGACGAGCAGTACTTC. Amino acids: CASSLGLAGVGDEQYF. The V gene is TRBV7-3, the J gene TRBJ2-7, with 9 bases lining up with TRBD2. V gave up 2 bases and J gave up 5 bases; unmatched junction bases: 10. Germline-derived CDR1 and CDR2 are SGHTA and FQGTGA. This CDR3 has 16 residues. Variable domain in full (rest from reference TRBV7-3 and TRBJ2-7): GAGVSQTPSNKVTEKGKYVELRCDPISGHTALYWYRQSLGQGPEFLIYFQGTGAADDSGLPNDRFFAVRPEGSVSTLKIQRTERGDSAVYLCASSLGLAGVGDEQYFGPGTRLTVT.

This chain connects TRBV7-9 to TRBJ2-1; a possible D gene is TRBD2 (6 bases). V gave up 7 bases and J gave up 3 bases, with 19 bases separating them. The germline V gene has CDR1 SEHNR and CDR2 FQNEAQ (reference sequence). The CDR3 contains 16 residues. CDR3 DNA sequence: TGTGCCAGCACCCCACATTGGCGGGATGGCTACAATGAGCAGTTCTTC. Protein product: CASTPHWRDGYNEQFF. Full variable domain (outside the CDR3, taken from reference TRBV7-9 and TRBJ2-1): DTGVSQNPRHKITKRGQNVTFRCDPISEHNRLYWYRQTLGQGPEFLTYFQNEAQLEKSRLLSDRFSAERPKGSFSTLEIQRTEQGDSAMYLCASTPHWRDGYNEQFFGPGTRLTVL.

This chain uses TRBV29-1 with TRBJ2-1; D possibly matches TRBD1 or TRBD2 (5 bases each). The CDR3 is 13 residues long. V was clipped by 4 bases and J by 3 bases, with 10 bases between them. CDR1 SQVTM and CDR2 ANQGSEA come from the germline V gene. The CDR3: CSVGGRNYNEQFF. The CDR3 nucleotides read TGCAGCGTTGGGGGACGGAACTACAATGAGCAGTTCTTC.

CDR3 region: CASSQDLHGELFF. CDR3 bases: TGTGCCAGCAGCCAAGACCTTCACGGGGAGCTGTTTTTT. This chain joins TRBV4-2 and TRBJ2-2; no firm D call. This CDR3 is built from 13 residues. Trimming left V 0 bases short and J 7 bases short, with 6 bases between. Germline V gives CDR1 LGHNA, CDR2 YNFKEQ.